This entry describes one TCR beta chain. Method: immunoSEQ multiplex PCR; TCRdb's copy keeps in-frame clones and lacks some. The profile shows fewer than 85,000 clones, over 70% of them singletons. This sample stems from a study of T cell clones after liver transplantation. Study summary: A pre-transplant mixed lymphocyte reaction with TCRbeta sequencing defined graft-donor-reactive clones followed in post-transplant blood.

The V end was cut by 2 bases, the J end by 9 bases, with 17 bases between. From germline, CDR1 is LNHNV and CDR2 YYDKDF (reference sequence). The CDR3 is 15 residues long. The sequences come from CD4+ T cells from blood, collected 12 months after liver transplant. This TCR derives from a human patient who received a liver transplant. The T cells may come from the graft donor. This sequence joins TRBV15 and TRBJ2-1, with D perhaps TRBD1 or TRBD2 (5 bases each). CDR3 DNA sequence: TGTGCCACCAGCAGAAGATCTGGGGGAATTAGTGAGCAGTTCTTC. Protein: CATSRRSGGISEQFF.